Shown below are 26 T cell receptor beta chains from a single sample sequenced in a study of blood T cells in healthy people across ages. Through a sample-barcoded 5' primer and a J-beta primer mix, a second PCR was run for roughly 6 to 12 cycles. MiXCR, applied by TCRdb to the 5' RACE reads, yields one record per CDR3 protein. The table has roughly 1,100,000 distinct CDR3 sequences, 25% seen once. The data also belong to a second study, concerning T cells of mothers and their children.

The sequenced sample was blood. The receptors derive from a girl aged 2 to 10 in good health.

The chain couples TRBV24-1 to TRBJ2-7, with TRBD1 identical over 8 bases. Germline V CDR1 and CDR2: KGHDR, SFDVKD. The CDR3 sequence is 14 residues long. V was clipped by 4 bases and J by 5 bases; unmatched bases: 6. CDR3 loop: CATSEGQVDDEQYF. As DNA, the CDR3 is TGTGCCACCAGTGAGGGACAGGTGGACGACGAGCAGTACTTC.

The chain couples TRBV7-3 to TRBJ2-5; 7 bases are shared with TRBD2. This CDR3 is built from 13 residues. The ends lost 0 bases at V and 7 bases at J; junction bases unmatched: 2. The germline CDR1 and CDR2 sequences are SGHTA and FQGTGA. The CDR3 sequence: CASSLTWEGTQYF. The CDR3 DNA is TGTGCCAGCAGCTTAACGTGGGAGGGGACCCAGTACTTC.

This clonotype was seen a few times. This chain uses TRBV5-1 with TRBJ2-1, with D possibly TRBD2 on 5 matching bases. CDR3 length: 16 amino acids. Germline V lookup: CDR1 SGHRS, CDR2 YFSETQ. The ends were cut back, 2 bases at V and 0 bases at J, with 12 bases in the middle. The CDR3 spells CASSFGGPPSYNEQFF. DNA of the CDR3: TGCGCCAGCAGCTTCGGAGGTCCCCCCTCCTACAATGAGCAGTTCTTC.

The chain is built from TRBV4-2 and TRBJ2-1; 10 nucleotides line up with TRBD2. CDR3 size: 15 residues. Germline V lookup: CDR1 LGHNA, CDR2 YNFKEQ. The junction had 9 bases not matched to a gene; V was cut back by 4 bases and J by 9 bases. CDR3 sequence (DNA): TGTGCCAGCAGCCCTCTAGCGGGGGTTTCCAGTGAGCAGTTCTTC. Protein sequence: CASSPLAGVSSEQFF.

The chain uses TRBV20-1 and TRBJ2-3; weak D call: TRBD2 (7 bases). Germline V gene sequence: CDR1 DFQATT, CDR2 SNEGSKA (reference sequence). V shed 6 bases and J shed 2 bases, with 15 bases lying between them. This CDR3 contains 14 residues. The CDR3 region is CSAVWGGYTDTQYF. The CDR3 coding sequence is TGCAGTGCGGTCTGGGGGGGCTACACAGATACGCAGTATTTT.

The CDR3 region is CASLRGGDNYGYTF. CDR3 nucleotides: TGCGCCAGCCTAAGAGGGGGGGATAACTATGGCTACACCTTC. V usage is TRBV10-2 and J usage is TRBJ1-2, with a tentative D call TRBD1 (6 bases). Trimming took 8 bases from V and 1 from J, leaving 14 bases between them. There are 14 residues in the CDR3. The germline V gene encodes CDR1 WSHSY and CDR2 SAAADI.

This clonotype was seen a few times. This chain links TRBV13 with TRBJ1-1; D unclear. From germline, CDR1 is PRHDT and CDR2 FYEKMQ (reference sequence). The ends were cut back, 5 bases at V and 8 bases at J, with 12 bases in the middle. The CDR3 loop spans 12 amino acids. The CDR3 protein is CASSAKRPEAFF. CDR3 DNA: TGTGCCAGCAGCGCCAAGAGGCCAGAAGCTTTCTTT. Looking up the rest from reference TRBV13 and TRBJ1-1 gives the full variable domain: AAGVIQSPRHLIKEKRETATLKCYPIPRHDTVYWYQQGPGQDPQFLISFYEKMQSDKGSIPDRFSAQQFSDYHSELNMSSLELGDSALYFCASSAKRPEAFFGQGTRLTVV.

This clonotype was seen at least ten times. The CDR3 region is CASSPRQGPYEQYF. The DNA of the CDR3 is TGTGCCAGCAGCCCGAGACAGGGCCCCTACGAGCAGTACTTC. This chain links TRBV7-2 with TRBJ2-7; 7 positions agree with TRBD1. CDR1 and CDR2 (germline): SGHTA, FQGNSA. Trimming at V came to 5 bases and at J to 2 bases, leaving 6 bases not matched to a gene. The CDR3 is 14 residues long.

The chain joins TRBV11-2 to TRBJ2-5; 9 positions agree with TRBD1. The CDR3 has 13 residues. The germline V gene has CDR1 SGHAT and CDR2 FQNNGV. Losses at the gene ends were 6 bases for V and 5 bases for J; bases not matched to a gene: 4. The DNA for the CDR3 is TGTGCCAGCAGACGGACAGGGGTTGAGACCCAGTACTTC. It yields the protein CASRRTGVETQYF.

The chain joins TRBV19 to TRBJ2-5, with D unclear. This CDR3 spans 14 amino acids. CDR1 and CDR2 from the germline V gene are LNHDA and SQIVND (reference sequence). Trimming shortened V by 2 bases and J by 5 bases, and 12 bases separated the two germline ends. The CDR3 DNA follows: TGTGCCAGTAGTATAAGGTCCGGGCTGGAGACCCAGTACTTC. This gives the protein CASSIRSGLETQYF. Using reference TRBV19 and TRBJ2-5 for the parts outside the CDR3, the full variable domain is DGGITQSPKYLFRKEGQNVTLSCEQNLNHDAMYWYRQDPGQGLRLIYYSQIVNDFQKGDIAEGYSVSREKKESFPLTVTSAQKNPTAFYLCASSIRSGLETQYFGPGTRLLVL.

On this clonotype itself: The junction departs from germline at one end; a sequencing error may be responsible. The chain combines TRBV11-2 with TRBJ2-3, with 11 bases identical to TRBD2. The CDR3 sequence is 14 residues long. The germline V gene has CDR1 SGHAT and CDR2 FQNNGV. CDR3 nucleotides: TGTGCCAGCAGCCCAGGACTAGCGGGCGATATGCAGTATTTT. Translation gives CASSPGLAGDMQYF.

This clonotype turned up a few times. The J gene is TRBJ2-5, the V gene TRBV6-2 or TRBV6-3; TRBD1 is a possible D gene (5 bases). Judging by the DNA end, TRBJ2-1 fits better; the J call may be wrong. The CDR3 runs to 13 residues. CDR1 is MNHEY, CDR2 SVGEGT, per germline. The chain's CDR3 is CASRVTGNREQFF. The CDR3 DNA follows: TGTGCCAGCAGGGTAACAGGTAACCGTGAGCAGTTCTTC.

The chain links TRBV7-2 to TRBJ2-7, with 7 bases matching TRBD2. CDR1 is SGHTA, CDR2 FQGNSA, per germline. This CDR3 spans 14 amino acids. Trimming removed 5 bases from V and 4 bases from J; junction bases left unmatched: 8. DNA of the CDR3: TGTGCCAGCAGCCTCGGACTAGGTGAATACGAGCAGTACTTC. Translated: CASSLGLGEYEQYF.

The V gene is TRBV3-1, the J gene TRBJ1-2, with D uncertain. Germline-derived CDR1 and CDR2 are LGHDT and YNNKEL (reference sequence). CDR3 length: 16 amino acids. The V and J ends lost 4 bases and 0 bases respectively, with 15 bases between them. The CDR3 sequence is CASSPSLGITNYGYTF. The DNA of the CDR3 is TGTGCCAGCAGCCCCTCCCTGGGTATAACTAACTATGGCTACACCTTC.

This clonotype appeared a few times. The V call is TRBV29-1, the J call TRBJ2-5, with unresolved D. V was pared by 3 bases and J by 4 bases, with 12 bases between. This CDR3 contains 13 residues. CDR1 and CDR2 (germline): SQVTM, ANQGSEA. In DNA, the CDR3 is TGCAGCGTTGAGGTCCTCGCAATAGAGACCCAGTACTTC. This sequence encodes CSVEVLAIETQYF.

This chain joins TRBV7-6 and TRBJ2-5; weak D call: TRBD2 (6 bases). V lost 1 base and J lost 9, with 18 bases in between. Germline CDR1 and CDR2: SGHVS and FNYEAQ. The CDR3 extends over 15 amino acids. DNA of the CDR3: TGTGCCAGCAGCTTAGACCAGGGTTCTTGGGAGGCCCAGTACTTC. The encoded protein is CASSLDQGSWEAQYF.

The CDR3 here is CSVRGQTQETQYF. The CDR3 nucleotides are TGCAGCGTCCGGGGACAGACCCAAGAGACCCAGTACTTC. The chain has TRBV29-1 and TRBJ2-5; 7 bases line up with TRBD1. Unmatched junction bases numbered 5, after V lost 6 bases and J lost 1 base. CDR3 length: 13 residues. Germline V gives CDR1 SQVTM, CDR2 ANQGSEA. Together with reference TRBV29-1 and TRBJ2-5, the CDR3 gives the full variable domain: SAVISQKPSRDICQRGTSLTIQCQVDSQVTMMFWYRQQPGQSLTLIATANQGSEATYESGFVIDKFPISRPNLTFSTLTVSNMSPEDSSIYLCSVRGQTQETQYFGPGTRLLVL.

The rearrangement joins TRBV20-1 to TRBJ1-2; the D is unclear. This CDR3 is 16 amino acids long. CDR1 is DFQATT, CDR2 SNEGSKA, per germline (reference sequence). Deletions cut 5 bases from V and 9 bases from J, with 28 bases between. The chain's CDR3 is CSAFSGLSHSPESYTF. In DNA form, the CDR3 reads TGCAGTGCTTTCTCCGGACTTAGCCACTCTCCGGAAAGCTACACCTTC.

This chain joins TRBV7-2 and TRBJ1-3; D is unclear. V lost 5 bases and J 0 bases, leaving 17 bases between the germline ends. The CDR3 has 17 amino acids. Per germline, CDR1 SGHTA and CDR2 FQGNSA. DNA for the CDR3: TGTGCCAGCAGCCTTCGGACGGTCCCATCCTCTGGAAACACCATATATTTT. Protein sequence: CASSLRTVPSSGNTIYF.

The chain carries TRBV5-1 and TRBJ2-1; D possibly matches TRBD1 or TRBD2 (5 bases each). Germline CDR1 reads SGHRS; CDR2 reads YFSETQ. This CDR3 is 14 amino acids long. The V gene lost 2 bases and the J gene lost 5 bases, with 11 bases spanning the gap. The CDR3 nucleotides are TGCGCCAGCAGCTTTGGGGGACCCAACAATGAGCAGTTCTTC. It yields the protein CASSFGGPNNEQFF.

This chain connects TRBV28 to TRBJ2-2; D perhaps matches TRBD1 (6 bases). The CDR3 covers 15 residues. Germline values: CDR1 MDHEN, CDR2 SYDVKM. V lost 2 bases and J lost 2, with 9 bases in between. The CDR3 coding sequence is TGTGCCAGCAGTTTACGACAGGTTAACACCGGGGAGCTGTTTTTT. Translation: CASSLRQVNTGELFF.

The genes are TRBV12-3 or TRBV12-4 and TRBJ2-5, with D unclear. The last part of the DNA fits TRBJ2-7 better; the J call may be wrong. The CDR3 length is 13 residues. CDR3 in amino acids: CASSFSTEGEQYF. The CDR3 bases are TGTGCCAGCAGTTTTAGTACAGAAGGCGAGCAGTACTTC.

There are a few counts of this clonotype. The genes are TRBV20-1 and TRBJ1-6; D is unresolved. V lost 6 bases to trimming and J lost 0 bases, with 12 bases between them. Germline V lookup: CDR1 DFQATT, CDR2 SNEGSKA (reference sequence). This CDR3 is built from 15 residues. The CDR3 bases are TGCAGTGCCCGACCCCGAAGCTCCTATAATTCACCCCTCCACTTT. Its protein is CSARPRSSYNSPLHF.

This clonotype was observed a handful of times. The chain has TRBV12-3 or TRBV12-4 and TRBJ2-3; TRBD2 matches 12 bases. V dropped 7 bases and J dropped 3; count of bases not matched to a gene: 5. This CDR3 contains 15 residues. The CDR3 DNA reads as TGTGCCAGCACCTCACTAGCGGGGGGTACAGATACGCAGTATTTT. It yields the protein CASTSLAGGTDTQYF.

The V gene is TRBV29-1, the J gene TRBJ1-1; D is possibly TRBD1 (5 bases). CDR1 SQVTM and CDR2 ANQGSEA come from the germline V gene. The germline V and J ends were trimmed by 2 bases and 8 bases, with 15 bases remaining between them. The CDR3 has 13 residues. The CDR3 region has the DNA TGCAGCGTTGAAAAGTTGGGACGCCCCGAAGCTTTCTTT. Residues: CSVEKLGRPEAFF.

This clonotype was seen only a few times. V is TRBV7-9 and J is TRBJ2-2; the D gene is possibly TRBD2 (6 bases). Trimming removed 4 bases at V and 5 bases at J, with 20 bases between. In germline, CDR1 is SEHNR, CDR2 FQNEAQ (reference sequence). This CDR3 comprises 17 residues. The CDR3 spells CASSYFSFRETTGELFF. CDR3 in DNA: TGTGCCAGCAGCTACTTCTCCTTCCGGGAGACGACCGGGGAGCTGTTTTTT.